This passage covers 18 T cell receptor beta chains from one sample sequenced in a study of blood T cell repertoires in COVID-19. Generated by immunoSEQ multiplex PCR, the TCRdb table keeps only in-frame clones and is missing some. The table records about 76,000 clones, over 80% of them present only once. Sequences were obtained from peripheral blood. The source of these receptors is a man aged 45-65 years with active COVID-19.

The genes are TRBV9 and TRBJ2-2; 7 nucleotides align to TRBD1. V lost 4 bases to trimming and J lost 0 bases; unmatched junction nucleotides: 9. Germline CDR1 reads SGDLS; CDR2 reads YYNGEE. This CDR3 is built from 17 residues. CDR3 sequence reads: CASSHSGQLTNTGELFF. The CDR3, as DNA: TGTGCCAGCAGCCATTCGGGACAGCTCACGAACACCGGGGAGCTGTTTTTT.

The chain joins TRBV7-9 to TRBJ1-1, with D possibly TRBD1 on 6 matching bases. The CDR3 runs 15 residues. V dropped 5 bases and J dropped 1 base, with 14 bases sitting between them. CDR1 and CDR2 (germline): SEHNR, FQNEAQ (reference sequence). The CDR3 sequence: CASSPTGITNTEAFF. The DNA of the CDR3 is TGTGCCAGCAGCCCCACAGGGATTACGAACACTGAAGCTTTCTTT.

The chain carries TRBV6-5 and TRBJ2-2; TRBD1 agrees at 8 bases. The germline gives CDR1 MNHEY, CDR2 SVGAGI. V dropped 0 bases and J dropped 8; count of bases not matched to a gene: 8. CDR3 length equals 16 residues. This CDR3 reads CASSYSRQGATGELFF. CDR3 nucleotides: TGTGCCAGCAGTTACTCGAGGCAGGGGGCTACTGGGGAGCTGTTTTTT.

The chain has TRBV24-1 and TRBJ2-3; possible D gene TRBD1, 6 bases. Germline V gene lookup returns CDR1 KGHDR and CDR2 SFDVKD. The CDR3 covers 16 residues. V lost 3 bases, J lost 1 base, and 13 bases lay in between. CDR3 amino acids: CATSDARGFGTDTQYF. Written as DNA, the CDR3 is TGTGCCACCAGTGATGCCAGGGGTTTCGGCACAGATACGCAGTATTTT.

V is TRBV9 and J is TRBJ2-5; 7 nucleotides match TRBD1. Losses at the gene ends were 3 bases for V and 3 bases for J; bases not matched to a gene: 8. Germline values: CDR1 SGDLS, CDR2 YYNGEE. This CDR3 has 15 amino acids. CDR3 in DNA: TGTGCCAGCAGCGCAGGGGGACGAGCGGAAGAGACCCAGTACTTC. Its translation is CASSAGGRAEETQYF.

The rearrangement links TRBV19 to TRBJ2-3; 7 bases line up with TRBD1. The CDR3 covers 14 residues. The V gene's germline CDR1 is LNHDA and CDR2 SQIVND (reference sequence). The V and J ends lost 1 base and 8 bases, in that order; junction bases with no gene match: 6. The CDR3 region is CASSIVRTGPTQYF. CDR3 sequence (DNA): TGTGCCAGTAGTATAGTCAGGACAGGACCTACGCAGTATTTT.

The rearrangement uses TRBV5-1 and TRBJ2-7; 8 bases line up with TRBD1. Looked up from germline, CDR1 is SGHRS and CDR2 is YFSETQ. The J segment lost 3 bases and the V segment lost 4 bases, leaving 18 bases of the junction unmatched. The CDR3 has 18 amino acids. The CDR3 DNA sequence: TGCGCCAGCAGCGCAGGGATCGGACAGGGATACGACGGCTACGAGCAGTACTTC. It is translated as CASSAGIGQGYDGYEQYF.

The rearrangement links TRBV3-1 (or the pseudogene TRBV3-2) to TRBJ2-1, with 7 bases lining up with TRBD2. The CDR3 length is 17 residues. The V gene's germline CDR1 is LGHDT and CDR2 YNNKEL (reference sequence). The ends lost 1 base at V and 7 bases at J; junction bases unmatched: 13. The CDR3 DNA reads TGTGCCAGCAGCCAAGGGTTTTACGGGGGAGGGAGGAATGAGCAGTTCTTC. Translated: CASSQGFYGGGRNEQFF.

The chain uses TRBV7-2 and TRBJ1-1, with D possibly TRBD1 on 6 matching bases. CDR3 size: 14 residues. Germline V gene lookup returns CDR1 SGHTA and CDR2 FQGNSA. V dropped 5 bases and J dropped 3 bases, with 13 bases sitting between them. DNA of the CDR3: TGTGCCAGCAGCGCCCAGGGGACCGACACTGAAGCTTTCTTT. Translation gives CASSAQGTDTEAFF.

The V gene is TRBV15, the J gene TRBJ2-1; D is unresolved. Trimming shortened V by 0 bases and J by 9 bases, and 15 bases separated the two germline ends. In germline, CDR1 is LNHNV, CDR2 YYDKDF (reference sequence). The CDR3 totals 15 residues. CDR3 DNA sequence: TGTGCCACCAGCAGAGATCTCGGCGGTCTTGGTGAGCAGTTCTTC. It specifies CATSRDLGGLGEQFF. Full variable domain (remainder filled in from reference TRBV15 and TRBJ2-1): DAMVIQNPRYQVTQFGKPVTLSCSQTLNHNVMYWYQQKSSQAPKLLFHYYDKDFNNEADTPDNFQSRRPNTSFCFLDIRSPGLGDTAMYLCATSRDLGGLGEQFFGPGTRLTVL.

The CDR3 nucleotides are TGTGCCAGCATCCGTAGTCCTTCCTCCACTGAAGCTTTCTTT. This sequence encodes CASIRSPSSTEAFF. The chain links TRBV11-2 to TRBJ1-1; no reliable D call. CDR1 is SGHAT, CDR2 FQNNGV, per germline. V was clipped by 7 bases and J by 4 bases, with 16 bases between them. The CDR3 loop spans 14 amino acids.

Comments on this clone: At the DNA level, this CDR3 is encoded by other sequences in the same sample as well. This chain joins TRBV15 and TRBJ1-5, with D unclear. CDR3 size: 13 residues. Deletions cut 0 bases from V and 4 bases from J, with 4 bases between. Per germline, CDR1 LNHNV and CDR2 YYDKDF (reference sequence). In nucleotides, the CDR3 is TGTGCCACCAGCAGAGATCAAAATCAGCCCCAGCATTTT. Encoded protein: CATSRDQNQPQHF.

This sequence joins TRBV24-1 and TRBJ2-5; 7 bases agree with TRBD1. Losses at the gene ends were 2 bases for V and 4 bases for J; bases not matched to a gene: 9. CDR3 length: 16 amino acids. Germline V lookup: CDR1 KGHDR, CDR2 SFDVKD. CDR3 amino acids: CATSDSNGQVRETQYF. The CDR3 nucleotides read TGTGCCACCAGTGATTCAAACGGACAGGTGCGAGAGACCCAGTACTTC.

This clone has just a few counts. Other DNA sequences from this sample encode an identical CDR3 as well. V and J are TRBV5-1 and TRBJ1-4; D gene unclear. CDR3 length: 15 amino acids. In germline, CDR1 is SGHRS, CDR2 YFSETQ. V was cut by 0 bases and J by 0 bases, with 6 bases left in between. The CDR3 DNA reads TGCGCCAGCAGCTTGGGCAGTGCAACTAATGAAAAACTGTTTTTT. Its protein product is CASSLGSATNEKLFF.

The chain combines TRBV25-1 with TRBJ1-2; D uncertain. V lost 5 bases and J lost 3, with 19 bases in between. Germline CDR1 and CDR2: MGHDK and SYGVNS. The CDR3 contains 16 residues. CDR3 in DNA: TGTGCCAGCAGTAGTGGCGAGGGCAAGAGAGACTATGGCTACACCTTC. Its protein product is CASSSGEGKRDYGYTF.

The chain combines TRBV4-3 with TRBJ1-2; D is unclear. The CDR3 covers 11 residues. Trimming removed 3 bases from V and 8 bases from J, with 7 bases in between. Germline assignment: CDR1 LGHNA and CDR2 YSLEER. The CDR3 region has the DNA TGCGCCAGCAGCCACTTGAGGGGCTACACCTTC. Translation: CASSHLRGYTF.

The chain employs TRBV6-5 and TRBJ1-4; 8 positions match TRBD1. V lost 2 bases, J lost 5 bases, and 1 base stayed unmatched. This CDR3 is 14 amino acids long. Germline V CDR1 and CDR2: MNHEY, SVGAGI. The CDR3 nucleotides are TGTGCCAGCAGTTACGACAGGGGCAATGAAAAACTGTTTTTT. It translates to CASSYDRGNEKLFF.

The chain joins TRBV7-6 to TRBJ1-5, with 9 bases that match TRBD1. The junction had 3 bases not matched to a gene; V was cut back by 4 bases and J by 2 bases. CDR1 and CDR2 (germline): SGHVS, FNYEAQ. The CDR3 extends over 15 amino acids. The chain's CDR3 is CASSSRDRGNQPQHF. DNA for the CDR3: TGTGCCAGCAGCTCGCGGGACAGGGGCAATCAGCCCCAGCATTTT. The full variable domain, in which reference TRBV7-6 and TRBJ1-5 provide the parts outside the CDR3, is GAGVSQSPRYKVTKRGQDVALRCDPISGHVSLYWYRQALGQGPEFLTYFNYEAQQDKSGLPNDRFSAERPEGSISTLTIQRTEQRDSAMYRCASSSRDRGNQPQHFGDGTRLSIL.